The next 4 T cell receptor beta chains were all read from a single sample in a study of Ad26.COV2.S vaccination and SARS-CoV-2 variants. Profiled with immunoSEQ multiplex PCR; TCRdb holds only in-frame clones, not every one. The table lists about 350,000 clones, about 90% of them singletons. The starting material was peripheral blood, obtained after recovery from COVID-19. The receptors originated from a human donor who had recovered from COVID-19.

The V and J genes are TRBV4-1 and TRBJ2-7; 10 bases are a match to TRBD1. V trimming: 0 bases; J trimming: 1 base; junction bases outside the gene matches: 3. CDR3 length equals 16 residues. The germline V gene encodes CDR1 MGHRA and CDR2 YSYEKL. In DNA form, the CDR3 reads TGCGCCAGCAGCCAAGACAGGGACAGGGGTTCCTACGAGCAGTACTTC. Amino acid sequence: CASSQDRDRGSYEQYF.

This chain connects TRBV19 to TRBJ1-5, with D uncertain. This CDR3 comprises 13 residues. Germline V lookup: CDR1 LNHDA, CDR2 SQIVND (reference sequence). The ends were cut back, 3 bases at V and 7 bases at J, with 10 bases in the middle. The CDR3 spells CASSMGIGQPQHF. As DNA, the CDR3 is TGTGCCAGTAGTATGGGGATAGGCCAGCCCCAGCATTTT. Full variable domain (rest looked up from reference TRBV19 and TRBJ1-5): DGGITQSPKYLFRKEGQNVTLSCEQNLNHDAMYWYRQDPGQGLRLIYYSQIVNDFQKGDIAEGYSVSREKKESFPLTVTSAQKNPTAFYLCASSMGIGQPQHFGDGTRLSIL.

Regarding this clone: Other nucleotide sequences in the sample specify the same CDR3. The rearrangement joins TRBV20-1 to TRBJ1-1; weak D call: TRBD1 (5 bases). This CDR3 region has 11 residues. Germline V gene sequence: CDR1 DFQATT, CDR2 SNEGSKA (reference sequence). V was pared by 6 bases and J by 1 base, with 6 bases between. The CDR3 is CSAGQNTEAFF. The CDR3, as DNA: TGCAGTGCCGGACAGAACACTGAAGCTTTCTTT.

The chain employs TRBV5-4 and TRBJ1-4; the D gene is possibly TRBD1 (5 bases). With 4 bases removed from V and 0 bases from J, the gap between germline ends came to 16 bases. The length of the CDR3 is 17 residues. Germline-derived CDR1 and CDR2 are SGHNT and YYREEE (reference sequence). The CDR3 DNA reads TGTGCCAGCAGCACGGGGCCCCCGGAGGCAACTAATGAAAAACTGTTTTTT. It encodes CASSTGPPEATNEKLFF.